The text below deals with one T cell receptor (beta chain). The CDR3 runs 11 residues. Germline CDR1 is DFQATT and CDR2 is SNEGSKA (reference sequence). V was pared by 6 bases and J by 6 bases, with 12 bases between. Healthy bone marrow donors made up the donor group. The sample belongs to a study of cytomegalovirus exposure and HLA in healthy donors. The PCR was carried out with 60 Vbeta primers and 13 Jbeta primers. This table comes from immunoSEQ multiplex PCR, and its TCRdb copy is limited to in-frame clones, with some not included. The table includes fewer than 200,000 clones, 76% detected once. The sequencing input was PBMCs. This chain joins TRBV20-1 and TRBJ2-7; weak D call: TRBD2 (5 bases). The clonotype comes from a female donor in good health and CMV-seronegative. The CDR3 DNA follows: TGCAGTGCCGGAGGAGTCTCCGAGCAGTACTTC. Translating gives CSAGGVSEQYF.